This entry lists 23 T cell receptor beta chains sequenced from one sample in a study of neurological immune-mediated disorders. TCRdb re-called the 5' RACE reads with MiXCR, one entry per CDR3 protein. Of about 66,000 distinct CDR3 sequences in the sample, under 3.5% were seen once. The specimen sequenced was PBMCs. These receptors were collected from a man aged 40-50 years with multiple sclerosis.

This clonotype was seen a few times. This chain uses TRBV20-1 with TRBJ2-7; weak D call: TRBD2 (5 bases). The CDR3 totals 13 residues. V shed 0 bases and J shed 5 bases, with 11 bases lying between them. The germline gives CDR1 DFQATT, CDR2 SNEGSKA (reference sequence). CDR3 in DNA: TGCAGTGCTAGAGATCGTCTAGCTAACGAGCAGTACTTC. Amino acid sequence: CSARDRLANEQYF.

This chain links TRBV6-6 with TRBJ1-1, with TRBD1 matching over 7 bases. J lost 7 bases, V lost 4 bases, and 6 bases had no gene match. CDR3 length: 13 residues. Germline values: CDR1 MNHNY, CDR2 SVGAGI (reference sequence). DNA of the CDR3: TGTGCCAGCAGTTCCGGGACAGCCATTGAAGCTTTCTTT. Its translation is CASSSGTAIEAFF.

This clonotype was detected many times. The chain combines TRBV12-3 or TRBV12-4 with TRBJ1-2; D gene ambiguous. The CDR3 is 14 amino acids. The V gene lost 7 bases and the J gene lost 0 bases, with 12 bases spanning the gap. The CDR3 DNA sequence: TGTGCCAGCACCTGGGCCCGTGCTAACTATGGCTACACCTTC. Translation gives CASTWARANYGYTF.

This clonotype was detected many times. The V gene is TRBV9, the J gene TRBJ1-2; the match to TRBD1 covers 7 bases. This CDR3 is built from 13 residues. V was pared by 0 bases and J by 7 bases, with 3 bases of the junction left unmatched. Germline-derived CDR1 and CDR2 are SGDLS and YYNGEE. The CDR3 reads CASSVDRGSGYTF. The CDR3 coding sequence is TGTGCCAGCAGCGTAGACAGGGGTTCTGGCTACACCTTC.

Ten or more counts support this clonotype. The CDR3 nucleotides are TGTGCCAGCAGTTACATGGGGGTAGCTTTCTTT. Translation gives CASSYMGVAFF. The chain carries TRBV6-5 and TRBJ1-1, with a tentative D call TRBD1 (5 bases). There are 11 residues in the CDR3. The germline V gene has CDR1 MNHEY and CDR2 SVGAGI. Trimming stripped 2 bases from V and 10 bases from J, with 8 bases between.

In its sample, this clonotype was seen many times. The chain is built from TRBV10-2 and TRBJ1-1, with D tentatively TRBD1 (5 bases). Germline CDR1 WSHSY, CDR2 SAAADI. The V end was cut by 4 bases, the J end by 2 bases, with 8 bases between. The CDR3 spans 13 residues. The DNA for the CDR3 is TGCGCCAGCAGTGGACAGTTAAACACTGAAGCTTTCTTT. The encoded protein is CASSGQLNTEAFF.

This clonotype was seen a few times. The CDR3 DNA reads as TGCGCCAGCAGCGCACAGGGGGATGAGCAGTTCTTC. Protein product: CASSAQGDEQFF. The chain carries TRBV4-1 and TRBJ2-1; 8 positions match TRBD1. The CDR3 loop spans 12 amino acids. Germline V gene lookup returns CDR1 MGHRA and CDR2 YSYEKL. The V gene end was trimmed by 5 bases and the J gene end by 8 bases; junction bases not matched to a gene: 2.

This clonotype was observed many times. CDR3: CSARDSITDTQYF. The DNA of the CDR3 is TGCAGTGCTAGAGACTCAATCACAGATACGCAGTATTTT. The chain combines TRBV20-1 with TRBJ2-3; D is undetermined. Deletions cut 0 bases from V and 2 bases from J, with 6 bases between. Germline V gives CDR1 DFQATT, CDR2 SNEGSKA (reference sequence). The CDR3 runs 13 residues.

This clonotype appeared many times. The chain is built from TRBV5-1 and TRBJ2-3; 7 bases match TRBD1. CDR1 SGHRS and CDR2 YFSETQ come from the germline V gene. The CDR3 extends over 14 amino acids. V was clipped by 4 bases and J by 6 bases; unmatched bases: 8. The CDR3: CASSEDRLTDTQYF. The DNA for the CDR3 is TGCGCCAGCAGCGAGGACAGGCTCACCGATACGCAGTATTTT.

This clonotype has ten or more counts. The chain employs TRBV20-1 and TRBJ2-1, with 13 bases fitting TRBD2. The CDR3 is 15 residues long. V trimming: 3 bases; J trimming: 4 bases; junction bases outside the gene matches: 3. The germline V gene encodes CDR1 DFQATT and CDR2 SNEGSKA (reference sequence). CDR3 protein: CSARTSGGLYNEQFF. As DNA, the CDR3 is TGCAGTGCTAGGACTAGCGGGGGGCTGTACAATGAGCAGTTCTTC.

This clonotype was seen repeatedly, ten times or more. The chain uses TRBV3-1 and TRBJ2-1; possible D gene TRBD1, 5 bases. Looked up from germline, CDR1 is LGHDT and CDR2 is YNNKEL (reference sequence). The CDR3 consists of 16 residues. Trimming left V 4 bases short and J 0 bases short, with 13 bases between. Here the CDR3 DNA reads TGTGCCAGCAGCCCAACAGGCTCAATCTCCTACAATGAGCAGTTCTTC. Translating it yields CASSPTGSISYNEQFF.

This clonotype was counted many times. V and J are TRBV5-1 and TRBJ2-7; TRBD2 is a possible D gene (5 bases). V was cut by 3 bases and J by 0 bases, with 16 bases left in between. The CDR3 totals 16 residues. CDR1 and CDR2 (germline): SGHRS, YFSETQ. The DNA for the CDR3 is TGCGCCAGCAGCTCCCCCTACGGACTCGACTCCTACGAGCAGTACTTC. This translates into CASSSPYGLDSYEQYF.

Many counts were recorded for this clonotype. This chain joins TRBV4-1 and TRBJ2-1; D gene ambiguous. The CDR3 runs 12 residues. CDR1 MGHRA and CDR2 YSYEKL come from the germline V gene. The V end lost 0 bases, the J end lost 14 bases, and 11 bases lay between the germline ends. The CDR3 DNA reads as TGCGCCAGCAGCCAAGATAACGGGCGGAAGTTCTTC. Its protein is CASSQDNGRKFF.

Ten or more counts support this clonotype. The chain combines TRBV2 with TRBJ2-3; D is possibly TRBD2 (6 bases). CDR1 is SNHLY, CDR2 FYNNEI, per germline. The CDR3 is made up of 15 amino acids. V was pared by 5 bases and J by 3 bases, with 15 bases between. The CDR3 loop is CASSPTGLPTDTQYF. DNA for the CDR3: TGTGCCAGCAGTCCTACGGGACTCCCGACAGATACGCAGTATTTT. The full variable domain, in which reference TRBV2 and TRBJ2-3 provide the parts outside the CDR3, is EPEVTQTPSHQVTQMGQEVILRCVPISNHLYFYWYRQILGQKVEFLVSFYNNEISEKSEIFDDQFSVERPDGSNFTLKIRSTKLEDSAMYFCASSPTGLPTDTQYFGPGTRLTVL.

Comment on this clonotype: This may be a read error: a much more frequent sequence differs by one nucleotide. J is TRBJ2-5 and V is TRBV3-1; D is unresolved. CDR1 and CDR2 (germline): LGHDT, YNNKEL (reference sequence). CDR3 length: 12 amino acids. The CDR3 nucleotides read TGTACCAGCAGCCAAGAGGAAAAGACCCAGTACTTC. Residues: CTSSQEEKTQYF.

Notes on this clonotype: Likely a read error: the CDR3 ends without its conserved phenylalanine or tryptophan. This chain uses TRBV29-1 with TRBJ2-5; no firm D call. The germline V gene has CDR1 SQVTM and CDR2 ANQGSEA. The CDR3 totals 11 residues. The V gene lost 7 bases and the J gene lost 3 bases, with 9 bases spanning the gap. CDR3 bases: TGCAGCGCCTTTAATAAAGAGACCCAGTACAAC. Its protein is CSAFNKETQYN.

This clonotype appeared many times. The chain combines TRBV5-1 with TRBJ2-3; D might be TRBD1 (6 bases). Germline V gene sequence: CDR1 SGHRS, CDR2 YFSETQ. Trimming left V 5 bases short and J 6 bases short, with 10 bases between. This CDR3 has 12 residues. The CDR3 region is CASRQGTDTQYF. The CDR3 nucleotides read TGCGCCAGCAGACAGGGAACGGATACGCAGTATTTT.

This clonotype was detected ten times or more. The V and J genes are TRBV27 and TRBJ1-2, with D possibly matching TRBD1 (5 bases). There are 13 residues in the CDR3. Germline assignment: CDR1 MNHEY and CDR2 SMNVEV (reference sequence). Trimming left V 5 bases short and J 4 bases short, with 11 bases between. The CDR3 spells CASSTRDGYGYTF. In nucleotides, the CDR3 is TGTGCCAGCAGTACGAGGGACGGCTATGGCTACACCTTC.

There are many counts of this clonotype. The DNA for the CDR3 is TGTGCCAGCAGTTATCAGGGAGGCACTGAAGCTTTCTTT. This encodes CASSYQGGTEAFF. The chain couples TRBV7-3 to TRBJ1-1; maybe TRBD1 (5 bases). The germline CDR1 and CDR2 sequences are SGHTA and FQGTGA. V lost 6 bases and J 4 bases, leaving 12 bases between the germline ends. CDR3 size: 13 residues.

This clonotype occurred many times. This chain uses TRBV27 with TRBJ2-3; TRBD1 matches at 8 bases. This CDR3 has 15 amino acids. Looked up from germline, CDR1 is MNHEY and CDR2 is SMNVEV (reference sequence). Unmatched junction bases numbered 5, after V lost 5 bases and J lost 1 base. CDR3 sequence reads: CASSERTGRTDTQYF. The CDR3 region has the DNA TGTGCCAGCAGTGAGAGGACAGGGCGCACAGATACGCAGTATTTT.

This clonotype has at least ten counts. The rearrangement links TRBV9 to TRBJ1-3, with 8 bases that match TRBD1. CDR1 is SGDLS and CDR2 is YYNGEE in the germline V gene. CDR3 length equals 15 residues. V lost 2 bases to trimming and J lost 4 bases; unmatched junction nucleotides: 5. The CDR3 nucleotides are TGTGCCAGCAGCGTTCAGGGGGCTAGAGGAAACACCATATATTTT. Translating gives CASSVQGARGNTIYF.

Concerning this clonotype itself: A much larger clone lies one base from this, so it may be a read error. The V and J genes are TRBV3-1 and TRBJ2-7; D is perhaps TRBD2 (5 bases). The CDR3 loop spans 16 amino acids. Trimming left V 1 base short and J 7 bases short, with 20 bases between. Germline V CDR1 and CDR2: LGHDT, YNNKEL (reference sequence). The CDR3 bases are TGTGCCAGCAGCCAAGTTGGACTTTCGGGTACGGAAGAGCAGTACTTC. Encoded protein: CASSQVGLSGTEEQYF.

The sample holds many counts of this clonotype. The V and J genes are TRBV2 and TRBJ2-3; 10 positions match TRBD2. V lost 8 bases and J lost 6; bases outside the gene matches: 8. Germline V gene sequence: CDR1 SNHLY, CDR2 FYNNEI. The CDR3 extends over 14 amino acids. CDR3 nucleotides: TGTGCCAGCGGAAGGACTAGCGGTAGGGATACGCAGTATTTT. It yields the protein CASGRTSGRDTQYF.